One sample yielded the 9 T cell receptor beta chains listed below, sequenced in a study of Tregs in tolerant kidney transplant recipients (dated by TCRdb to about 2019). The transplants used related donors with nonmyeloablative bone marrow transplantation, and mixed chimerism in the human trials was transient. Libraries came from the immunoSEQ multiplex PCR assay. This is the immuneACCESS table as TCRdb keeps it, with only in-frame sequences that have V and J called. A part of the clones is gone; compared with another copy, unresolved V genes explain less than half, and the rest is unexplained. Within this sample are 40,000 to 50,000 clones, with more than 70% of them counted one time only. About 14% of the sample lies in the top ten. The sample in question was CD8+ T cells from blood (PBMCs), obtained 12 months after the transplant. The receptor set was obtained from a human patient who received a combined kidney and bone marrow transplant. After a transplant, certain T cells may trace back to the graft donor.

This chain connects TRBV7-2 to TRBJ2-3; TRBD2 aligns across 10 bases. Trimming removed 2 bases from V and 2 bases from J; junction bases left unmatched: 7. The CDR3 length is 17 residues. Germline lookup yields CDR1 SGHTA and CDR2 FQGNSA. The DNA of the CDR3 is TGTGCCAGCAGCTTAATTTTTCTAGCGGGAGCCACAGATACGCAGTATTTT. Protein: CASSLIFLAGATDTQYF.

The chain joins TRBV7-2 to TRBJ2-3; D gene unclear. The CDR3 has 12 residues. The V end was cut by 5 bases, the J end by 1 base, with 4 bases between. CDR1 is SGHTA and CDR2 is FQGNSA in the germline V gene. CDR3 protein: CASSPGTDTQYF. The CDR3, as DNA: TGTGCCAGCAGCCCCGGCACAGATACGCAGTATTTT.

On this clone itself: The same CDR3 arises from other DNA sequences in this sample as well. The rearrangement links TRBV2 to TRBJ2-2, with D possibly being TRBD1 (5 bases). The CDR3 is 15 residues long. The V and J ends lost 2 bases and 2 bases respectively, with 9 bases between them. Per the germline V gene, CDR1 is SNHLY and CDR2 is FYNNEI. Written as DNA, the CDR3 is TGTGCCAGCAGTGAAATACAGGTAAACACCGGGGAGCTGTTTTTT. Its translation is CASSEIQVNTGELFF.

The chain couples TRBV7-3 to TRBJ2-3, with 8 bases matching TRBD1. V dropped 2 bases and J dropped 5; count of bases not matched to a gene: 9. The CDR3 covers 16 residues. Germline V gives CDR1 SGHTA, CDR2 FQGTGA. In DNA, the CDR3 is TGTGCCAGCAGCTTAGGGACAGGCCTTTGGATAGATACGCAGTATTTT. Amino acids: CASSLGTGLWIDTQYF.

The chain has TRBV5-4 and TRBJ2-5; TRBD2 aligns across 7 bases. The V and J ends lost 4 bases and 1 base, in that order; junction bases with no gene match: 7. This CDR3 is 15 amino acids long. In germline, CDR1 is SGHNT, CDR2 YYREEE (reference sequence). CDR3 in DNA: TGTGCCAGCAGCCTTCGACTAGCCACCCAAGAGACCCAGTACTTC. The encoded protein is CASSLRLATQETQYF.

V is TRBV5-6 and J is TRBJ2-1; TRBD2 matches at 8 bases. Looked up from germline, CDR1 is SGHDT and CDR2 is YYEEEE. There are 14 residues in the CDR3. With 2 bases clipped from V and 9 bases from J, the junction kept 7 bases outside the gene matches. The CDR3 here is CASSFGTSVFEQFF. CDR3 coding DNA: TGTGCCAGCAGCTTCGGGACTAGTGTGTTTGAGCAGTTCTTC.

The rearrangement links TRBV28 to TRBJ2-2; 10 bases align to TRBD2. Losses at the gene ends were 7 bases for V and 5 bases for J; bases not matched to a gene: 10. CDR1 and CDR2 from the germline V gene are MDHEN and SYDVKM. There are 16 residues in the CDR3. The CDR3 loop is CASTPLTSGETGELFF. The CDR3 DNA sequence: TGTGCCAGCACGCCTCTTACTAGCGGGGAGACCGGGGAGCTGTTTTTT.

The genes are TRBV7-9 and TRBJ1-5; maybe TRBD1 (5 bases). Trimming took off 2 bases at V and 0 bases at J, with 8 bases between the two ends. The V gene's germline CDR1 is SEHNR and CDR2 FQNEAQ (reference sequence). The CDR3 is 15 residues long. The CDR3, as DNA: TGTGCCAGCAGCTTAAGCGACAGTAGCAATCAGCCCCAGCATTTT. Amino acid sequence: CASSLSDSSNQPQHF.

The rearrangement uses TRBV27 and TRBJ1-5; D remains unclear. Between the trimmed V and J ends, which lost 6 bases and 0 bases, there was a span of 9 bases. The CDR3 has 14 residues. Germline CDR1 and CDR2: MNHEY and SMNVEV (reference sequence). The CDR3: CASSRGDSNQPQHF. The CDR3 DNA sequence: TGTGCCAGCAGCCGGGGAGATAGCAATCAGCCCCAGCATTTT.